This T cell receptor (beta chain) derives from a study of molecular identifiers for immune sequencing clone quantification. The V and J ends lost 0 bases and 6 bases, in that order; junction bases with no gene match: 9. CDR1 and CDR2 from the germline V gene are SGHNT and YYREEE (reference sequence). The CDR3 contains 17 residues. A CD8+CD4-CCR7+CD45RA+ gate was used to sort naive CD8 T cells. This clonotype showed up many times. Its antigen is as yet unknown. Overall study findings and caveats: Among about a million naive cells, as was reported, spiked Jurkat TCR RNA from one cell was detectable.

Libraries of bulk TCR were made by previously described methods (with listed TCR primers). TCRdb re-called the PCR reads with MiXCR, one entry per CDR3 protein. This table has 350,000 or so distinct CDR3 sequences, about a fifth appearing once. The source is a human donor in good health. Some libraries in this study had Jurkat cell RNA spiked in. Sequenced sample: naive CD8+ T cells from blood, with Jurkat cell RNA spiked in. The subset is: FACS-sorted CD8+CD4-CCR7+CD45RA+ naive T cells. The chain employs TRBV5-4 and TRBJ2-3; 11 bases are shared with TRBD1. The CDR3 protein is CASSLGTGGFSDDTQYF. In DNA, the CDR3 is TGTGCCAGCAGCTTGGGGACAGGGGGCTTTTCGGACGATACGCAGTATTTT.